Here is one T cell receptor beta chain with its context. The antigen is undetermined. This sample was included in a study of a mutant IDH1 vaccine in newly diagnosed glioma. In the study overall: Vaccines were first given 4-6 weeks after radiotherapy alone, or with temozolomide cycles. Study observations and caveats: Pseudoprogression seemed unlinked to shifts in top peripheral T cell clonotypes.

Repertoires were generated with immunoSEQ multiplex PCR, while TCRdb's copy carries only in-frame clones and drops some. The sample consists of some 58,000 clones, approximately 80% of them appearing once. The time point: week 35, safety follow-up. Every single dose of the vaccine, 300 ug of mutant IDH1 20-mer peptide, came with topical imiquimod. This TCR derives from a man aged 35-49 years with glioma. The material was PBMCs, obtained from a glioma patient whose treatment included an IDH1 peptide vaccine.

CDR3 amino acids: CASRPGLAGMYTQYF. CDR3 coding DNA: TGTGCCAGCAGGCCGGGACTAGCGGGAATGTATACGCAGTATTTT. The chain is built from TRBV6-5 and TRBJ2-3; 13 positions match TRBD2. This CDR3 region has 15 residues. Losses at the gene ends were 6 bases for V and 7 bases for J; bases not matched to a gene: 7. The germline V gene has CDR1 MNHEY and CDR2 SVGAGI.